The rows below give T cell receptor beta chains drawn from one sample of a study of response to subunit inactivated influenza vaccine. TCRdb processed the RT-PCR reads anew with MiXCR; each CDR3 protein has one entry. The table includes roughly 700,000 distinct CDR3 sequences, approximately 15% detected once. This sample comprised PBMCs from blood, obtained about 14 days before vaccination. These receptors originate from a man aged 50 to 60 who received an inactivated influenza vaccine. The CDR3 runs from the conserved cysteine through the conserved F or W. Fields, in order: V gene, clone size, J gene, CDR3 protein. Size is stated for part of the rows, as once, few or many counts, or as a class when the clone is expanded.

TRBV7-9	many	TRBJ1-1	CASSLSGQGRAEAFF
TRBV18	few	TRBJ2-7	CASSPGLEGEQYF
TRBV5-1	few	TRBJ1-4	CASSFGGGTNEKLFF
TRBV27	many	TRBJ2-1	CASSPGTGPYNEQFF
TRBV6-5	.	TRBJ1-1	CASSYSTAVTSEAFF
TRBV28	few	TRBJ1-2	CASSLGSRAANYGYTF
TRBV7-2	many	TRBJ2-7	CASSLEGGYEQYF
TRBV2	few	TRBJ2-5	CASSGAWETQYF
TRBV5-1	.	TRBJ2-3	CASSLGFSGNADTQYF
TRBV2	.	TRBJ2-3	CASSHQGTPTDTQYF
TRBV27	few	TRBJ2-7	CASSLLLAGFDEQYF
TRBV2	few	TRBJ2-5	CASSSHSSAQETQYF
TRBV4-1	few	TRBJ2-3	CASSQDHQRRLASDTQYF
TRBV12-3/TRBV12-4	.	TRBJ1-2	CASSLRGRYYGYTF
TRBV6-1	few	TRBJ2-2	CASGVLAGGLTGELFF
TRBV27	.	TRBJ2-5	CASSRNRGGLKETQYF
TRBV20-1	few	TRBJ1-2	CSAQLRGDSF
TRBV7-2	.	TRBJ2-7	CASSLAATPTATEQYF
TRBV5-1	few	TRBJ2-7	CASSLVPPGLAGATPRYEQYF
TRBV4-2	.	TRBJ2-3	CASSQNLRTSGYTDTQYF
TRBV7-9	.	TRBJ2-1	CASSRSFAYDNEQFF
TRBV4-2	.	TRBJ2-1	CAMSPRISVEQFF
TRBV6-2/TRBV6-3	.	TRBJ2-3	CASSTGGATDTQYF